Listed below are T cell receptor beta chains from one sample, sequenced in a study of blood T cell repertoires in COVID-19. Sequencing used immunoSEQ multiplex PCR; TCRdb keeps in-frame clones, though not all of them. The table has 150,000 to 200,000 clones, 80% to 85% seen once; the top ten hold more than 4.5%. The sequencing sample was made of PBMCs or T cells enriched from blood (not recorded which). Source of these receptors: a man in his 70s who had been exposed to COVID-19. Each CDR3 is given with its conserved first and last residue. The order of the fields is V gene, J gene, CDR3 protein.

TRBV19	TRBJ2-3	CASSGSPDTQYF
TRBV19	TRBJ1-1	CASSIDSGTANTEAFF
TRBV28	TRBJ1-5	CASSLYQGVRGNQPQHF
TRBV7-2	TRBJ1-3	CASSFGVLSGNTIYF
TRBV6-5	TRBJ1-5	CASKETGGYQPQHF
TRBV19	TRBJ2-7	CASSFSGQGAYEQYF
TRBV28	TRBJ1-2	CASSLRKNYGYTF
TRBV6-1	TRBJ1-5	CASSDRGGNQPQHF
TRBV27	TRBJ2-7	CASSFSGIHEQYF
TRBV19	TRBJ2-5	CASSRDRDETQYF
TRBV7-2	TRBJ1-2	CASSLNSGGNYGYTF
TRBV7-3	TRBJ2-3	CASSRIGQGSDTQYF
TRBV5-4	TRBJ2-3	CASSLTSGKRADTQYF
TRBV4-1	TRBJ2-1	CASRQPSASGEQFF
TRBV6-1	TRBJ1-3	CASSEALQGSSGNTIYF
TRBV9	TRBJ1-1	CASSPGQTTEAFF
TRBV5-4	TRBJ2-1	CASSLGGGSDNEQFF
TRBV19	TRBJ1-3	CASSVEADRSGNTIYF
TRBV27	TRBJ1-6	CASSLASLNSPLHF
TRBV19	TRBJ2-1	CASSLAGGYNEQFF
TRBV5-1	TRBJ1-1	CASSPTSTSMNTEAFF
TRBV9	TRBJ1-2	CASSVDRGAYGYTF
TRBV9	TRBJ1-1	CASSVAGSGVTEAFF